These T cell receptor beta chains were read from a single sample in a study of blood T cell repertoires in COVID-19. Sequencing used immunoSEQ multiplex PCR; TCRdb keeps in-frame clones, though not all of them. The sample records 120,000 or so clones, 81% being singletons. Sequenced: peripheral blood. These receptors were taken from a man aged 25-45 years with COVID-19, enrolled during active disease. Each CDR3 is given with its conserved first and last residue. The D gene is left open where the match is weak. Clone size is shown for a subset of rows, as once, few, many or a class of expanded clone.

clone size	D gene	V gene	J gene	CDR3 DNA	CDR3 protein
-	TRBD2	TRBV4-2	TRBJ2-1	TGTGCCAGCAGCCAAGATAAGACTAGCGGGGGGAATGAGCAGTTCTTC	CASSQDKTSGGNEQFF
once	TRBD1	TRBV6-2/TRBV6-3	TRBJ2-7	TGTGCCAGCAGCCTGGGGACGGACAGGGGGCCCTACGAGCAGTACTTC	CASSLGTDRGPYEQYF
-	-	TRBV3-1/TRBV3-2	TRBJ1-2	TGTGCCAGCAGCCTCCGTGGGGCGCAGGATGGCTACACCTTC	CASSLRGAQDGYTF
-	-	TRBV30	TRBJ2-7	TGTGCCTGGACTATACAGGGAAGTCAGGACGAGCAGTACTTC	CAWTIQGSQDEQYF
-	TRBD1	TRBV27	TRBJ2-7	TGTGCCAGCTCCCCGGGCGGGACAGGGGCCAGGGAGCAGTACTTC	CASSPGGTGAREQYF
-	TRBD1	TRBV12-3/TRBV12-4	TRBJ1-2	TGTGCCAGCAGGAGGACAGGTCGGGGAGGCTACACCTTC	CASRRTGRGGYTF
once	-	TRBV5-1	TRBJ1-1	TGCGCCAGCAGCCTGCACGGAGAGACTGAAGCTTTCTTT	CASSLHGETEAFF
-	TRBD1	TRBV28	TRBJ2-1	TGTGCCAGCAGCCCGGGACAGGGGGCGAGCGATGAGCAGTTCTTC	CASSPGQGASDEQFF
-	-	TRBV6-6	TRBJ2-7	TGTGCCAGCAGTTTAGTCCTTGGGGACACCAACTACGAGCAGTACTTC	CASSLVLGDTNYEQYF
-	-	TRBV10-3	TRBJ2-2	TGTGCCACAAGACAGACCACCGGGGAGCTGTTTTTT	CATRQTTGELFF
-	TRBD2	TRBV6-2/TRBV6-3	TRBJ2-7	TGTGCCAGCAGTTACTGGTTTTTGGGACTAGCGGGAGTCCCCGAGCAGTACTTC	CASSYWFLGLAGVPEQYF
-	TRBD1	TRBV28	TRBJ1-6	TGTGCCAGCAGTTGGGACAGGGAGTCTAATTCACCCCTCCACTTT	CASSWDRESNSPLHF
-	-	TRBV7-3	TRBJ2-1	TGTGCCAGCAGCTCCGCCGGAGGAGCGCAGTTCTTC	CASSSAGGAQFF
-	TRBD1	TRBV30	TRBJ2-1	TGTGCCTGGGGGACAGGGACTGAGCAGTTCTTC	CAWGTGTEQFF
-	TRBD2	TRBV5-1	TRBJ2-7	TGCGCCAGCAGCTTGAGGGGACTAGCGGGTGGGAGCTCCTACGAGCAGTACTTC	CASSLRGLAGGSSYEQYF
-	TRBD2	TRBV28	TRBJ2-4	TGTGCCAGCAGTCCTCAACTAGCGGGAGCCAAAAACATTCAGTACTTC	CASSPQLAGAKNIQYF
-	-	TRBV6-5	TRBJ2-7	TGTGCCAGCAAGCTACAGGGCGGAGACTACGAGCAGTACTTC	CASKLQGGDYEQYF
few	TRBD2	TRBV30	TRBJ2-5	TGTGCCTGGAGTAGAAATAGCGGGGGACAAGAGACCCAGTACTTC	CAWSRNSGGQETQYF
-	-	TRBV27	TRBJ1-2	TGTGCCAGCAGAGAAGGGTTCTTACAGGGATATGGCTACACCTTC	CASREGFLQGYGYTF
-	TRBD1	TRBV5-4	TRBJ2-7	TGTGCCAGCAGCTTCGGGACAGCGGATTCCTACGAGCAGTACTTC	CASSFGTADSYEQYF
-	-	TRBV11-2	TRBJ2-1	TGTGCCAGCAGCTTTCCAGCGGGCAATGAGCAGTTCTTC	CASSFPAGNEQFF
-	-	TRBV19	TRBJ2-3	TGTGCCAGTAGTATGGGCTGGGGCACAGATACGCAGTATTTT	CASSMGWGTDTQYF
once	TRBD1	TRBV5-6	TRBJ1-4	TGTGCCAGCAGCTATTCGACAGGGGGTAATGAAAAACTGTTTTTT	CASSYSTGGNEKLFF
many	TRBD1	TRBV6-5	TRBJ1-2	TGTGCCAGCAGTACTCGGACAGGGGACTATGGCTACACCTTC	CASSTRTGDYGYTF
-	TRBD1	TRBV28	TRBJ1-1	TGTGCCAGCGGTTCGACAGGGGAGGCCACTGAAGCTTTCTTT	CASGSTGEATEAFF
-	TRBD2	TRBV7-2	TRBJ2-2	TGTGCCAGCAGCTTACTAGCGGGAGATACCGGGGAGCTGTTTTTT	CASSLLAGDTGELFF
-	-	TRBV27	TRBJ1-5	TGTGCCAGCAGTATACAGGGCAGAAGCAATCAGCCCCAGCATTTT	CASSIQGRSNQPQHF
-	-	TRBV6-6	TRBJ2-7	TGTGCCAGCAGCCCCGGGACACAATACGAGCAGTACTTC	CASSPGTQYEQYF
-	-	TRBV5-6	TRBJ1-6	TGTGCCAGCAGCTTGAGCATCAATTCACCCCTCCACTTT	CASSLSINSPLHF
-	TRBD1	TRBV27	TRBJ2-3	TGTGCCAGCAGTTGGACAGGGGGGGCAGATACGCAGTATTTT	CASSWTGGADTQYF
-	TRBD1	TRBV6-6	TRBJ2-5	TGTGCCAGCAGGGTACAGGGGGCAGAAGAGACCCAGTACTTC	CASRVQGAEETQYF
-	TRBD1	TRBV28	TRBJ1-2	TGTGCCAGCAGTCCGGCCGGGACAGGGTATGGCTACACCTTC	CASSPAGTGYGYTF
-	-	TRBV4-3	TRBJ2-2	TGCGCCAGCAGCCAAGAAAGGGGCACACATCACACCGGGGAGCTGTTTTTT	CASSQERGTHHTGELFF
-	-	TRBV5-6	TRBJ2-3	TGTGCCAGCAGCTTCTGGGAGGATACGCAGTATTTT	CASSFWEDTQYF
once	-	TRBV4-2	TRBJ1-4	TGTGCCAGCAGCCTTGGATTGGACAGTAATGAAAAACTGTTTTTT	CASSLGLDSNEKLFF
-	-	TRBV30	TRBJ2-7	TGTGCCTGGTCCCGAGGTAGGGGCCTCTACGAGCAGTACTTC	CAWSRGRGLYEQYF
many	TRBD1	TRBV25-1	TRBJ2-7	TGTGCCAGCAGTGCCCACCGGGACAGAGCTTACGAGCAGTACTTC	CASSAHRDRAYEQYF
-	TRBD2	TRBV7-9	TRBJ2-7	TGTGCCAGCAGCTTGTCTAGCGGGGCCTACGAGCAGTACTTC	CASSLSSGAYEQYF
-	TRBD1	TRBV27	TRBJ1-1	TGTGCCAGCAGTTACGCGGACAGGGCGGACACTGAAGCTTTCTTT	CASSYADRADTEAFF
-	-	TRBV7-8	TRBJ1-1	TGTGCCAGCAACATACTCCGGGGAACTGAAGCTTTCTTT	CASNILRGTEAFF
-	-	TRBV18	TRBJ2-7	TGTGCCAGCTCGCCTAGGGGGGGGGACGAGCAGTACTTC	CASSPRGGDEQYF
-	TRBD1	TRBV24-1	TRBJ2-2	TGTGCCACCAGTGCTTTACCGGGACAGGGGAACACCGGGGAGCTGTTTTTT	CATSALPGQGNTGELFF
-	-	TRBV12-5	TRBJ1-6	TGTGCTAGTGGTTTGGGCGACAGTTCTTCACCCCTCCACTTT	CASGLGDSSSPLHF
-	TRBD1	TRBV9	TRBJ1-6	TGTGCCAGCAGCCCAGGGACAGGGGACAACCCCCCCCTCCACTTT	CASSPGTGDNPPLHF
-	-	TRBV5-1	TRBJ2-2	TGCGCCAGCAGCATAAATGCGAACACCGGGGAGCTGTTTTTT	CASSINANTGELFF
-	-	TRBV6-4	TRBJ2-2	TGTGCCAGCAGTGACTCGGTTAGCGGCACCGGGGAGCTGTTTTTT	CASSDSVSGTGELFF
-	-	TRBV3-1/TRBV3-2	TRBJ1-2	TGTGCCAGCAGCAAAGAGCAGGGGCTGGGTGGCTACACCTTC	CASSKEQGLGGYTF
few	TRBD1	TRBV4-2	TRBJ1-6	TGTGCCAGCAGCCAAGATGGTGAGGGGGCAGCTTCACCCCTCCACTTT	CASSQDGEGAASPLHF
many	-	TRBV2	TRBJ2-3	TGTGCCAGCAGTGGTAGAGTCGGGTCAGATACGCAGTATTTT	CASSGRVGSDTQYF
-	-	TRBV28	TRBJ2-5	TGTGCCAGCAGTCAAGGGGGATATCACCAAGAGACCCAGTACTTC	CASSQGGYHQETQYF
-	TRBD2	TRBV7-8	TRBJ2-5	TGTGCCAGCAGCTTAGGACTAGCGGGACAAGAGACCCAGTACTTC	CASSLGLAGQETQYF
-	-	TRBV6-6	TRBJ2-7	TGTGCCAGCAGTTTGGGGGGAGTCGTACGCGAGCAGTACTTC	CASSLGGVVREQYF
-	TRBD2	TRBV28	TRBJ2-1	TGTGCCAGCAGTCCCACCGGACTAGCGGGAAGCTATGAGCAGTTCTTC	CASSPTGLAGSYEQFF
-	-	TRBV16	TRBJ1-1	TGTGCCAGCAGCCCCGAGGATGGGTTGAGTGACACTGAAGCTTTCTTT	CASSPEDGLSDTEAFF
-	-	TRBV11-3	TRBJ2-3	TGTGCCAGCAGCTTAAGCCCCGGCACAGATACGCAGTATTTT	CASSLSPGTDTQYF
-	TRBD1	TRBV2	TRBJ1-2	TGTGCCAGCAGTGATAGTTCGGCAGGGGGCTTTGGCTACACCTTC	CASSDSSAGGFGYTF
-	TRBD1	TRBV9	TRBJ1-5	TGTGCCAGCAGCGTGGGACAGGGGGGTCAGCCCCAGCATTTT	CASSVGQGGQPQHF
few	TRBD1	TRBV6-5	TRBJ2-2	TGTGCCAGCAGACCGGGACAGGGGGTCGGGGAGCTGTTTTTT	CASRPGQGVGELFF
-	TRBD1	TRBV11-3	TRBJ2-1	TGTGCCAGCAGCTTAGAAATAGTAGGGGGACAGGGGGAAAATGAGCAGTTCTTC	CASSLEIVGGQGENEQFF
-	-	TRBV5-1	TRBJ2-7	TGCGCCAGCAGCTTAGCAGGACAGTCCTACTACGAGCAGTACTTC	CASSLAGQSYYEQYF